This T cell receptor (beta chain) is from a study of CD8 T cells in Susac syndrome. Study in general: Treatment at blood withdrawal was none, corticosteroids, or intravenous immunoglobulin alone in Susac syndrome patients.

Sequencing of TCR beta was carried out in blood CD8+ and CD4+ T cells. The TEMRA cells underwent FACS enrichment, while the CD8+ and CD4+ T cells underwent negative isolation. Random-hexamer reverse transcription was applied to 0.5 to 1 ug RNA. A single record per CDR3 protein comes from TCRdb applying MiXCR to the immunoSEQ multiplex PCR reads. The sample consists of around 170,000 distinct CDR3 sequences, under 97% of them appearing once. The sample consisted of CD4+ T cells from PBMCs. The receptor was isolated from a human donor with Susac syndrome.

CDR3: CSANPLPKGSYEQYF. The CDR3 coding sequence is TGCAGTGCGAACCCACTACCCAAGGGGTCCTACGAGCAGTACTTC. This chain joins TRBV20-1 and TRBJ2-7, with D perhaps matching TRBD1 (5 bases). Trimming left V 6 bases short and J 1 base short, with 19 bases between. There are 15 residues in the CDR3. Germline V CDR1 and CDR2: DFQATT, SNEGSKA (reference sequence).